This T cell receptor (beta chain) is from a study of CD8+CD57+ T cells in acquired aplastic anemia. Study observations and caveats: Researchers report that about 29 CD8+ CDR3 sequences appeared in both patients and controls.

Both TCR beta VDJ combination and CDR3 sequence profiling were carried out. Genomic DNA was the template for this profiling. TCRdb reprocessed the reads with MiXCR, giving one entry per CDR3 protein. The repertoire has roughly 180,000 distinct CDR3 sequences, around 63% of them found once; the top ten carry under 45%. A note on this clonotype: Its matching antigen is unknown.

Sequencing was done on patients that had shown CD8+CD57+ cell expansion by flow cytometry. Germline V gene data show CDR1 as SGDLS and CDR2 as YYNGEE. The CDR3 has 15 amino acids. After removal of 2 bases from V and 3 bases from J, the junction contained 8 bases not matched to a gene. The chain combines TRBV9 with TRBJ2-7; 7 nucleotides align to TRBD2. Sequencing used sorted CD4+, CD8+, or CD8+CD57+ T cells (not recorded which) from PBMCs. The source is a human donor with aplastic anemia. The DNA of the CDR3 is TGTGCCAGCAGCGTGGGGGGGTCGGGCTACTACGAGCAGTACTTC. Protein: CASSVGGSGYYEQYF.